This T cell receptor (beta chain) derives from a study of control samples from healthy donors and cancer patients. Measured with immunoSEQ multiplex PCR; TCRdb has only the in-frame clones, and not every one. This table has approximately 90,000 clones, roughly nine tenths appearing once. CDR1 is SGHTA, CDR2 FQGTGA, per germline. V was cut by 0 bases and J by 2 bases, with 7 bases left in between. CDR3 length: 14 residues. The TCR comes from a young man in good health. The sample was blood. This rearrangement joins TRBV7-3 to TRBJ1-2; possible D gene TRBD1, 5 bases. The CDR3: CASSLTGDNYGYTF. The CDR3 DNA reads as TGTGCCAGCAGCTTAACTGGGGACAACTATGGCTACACCTTC.